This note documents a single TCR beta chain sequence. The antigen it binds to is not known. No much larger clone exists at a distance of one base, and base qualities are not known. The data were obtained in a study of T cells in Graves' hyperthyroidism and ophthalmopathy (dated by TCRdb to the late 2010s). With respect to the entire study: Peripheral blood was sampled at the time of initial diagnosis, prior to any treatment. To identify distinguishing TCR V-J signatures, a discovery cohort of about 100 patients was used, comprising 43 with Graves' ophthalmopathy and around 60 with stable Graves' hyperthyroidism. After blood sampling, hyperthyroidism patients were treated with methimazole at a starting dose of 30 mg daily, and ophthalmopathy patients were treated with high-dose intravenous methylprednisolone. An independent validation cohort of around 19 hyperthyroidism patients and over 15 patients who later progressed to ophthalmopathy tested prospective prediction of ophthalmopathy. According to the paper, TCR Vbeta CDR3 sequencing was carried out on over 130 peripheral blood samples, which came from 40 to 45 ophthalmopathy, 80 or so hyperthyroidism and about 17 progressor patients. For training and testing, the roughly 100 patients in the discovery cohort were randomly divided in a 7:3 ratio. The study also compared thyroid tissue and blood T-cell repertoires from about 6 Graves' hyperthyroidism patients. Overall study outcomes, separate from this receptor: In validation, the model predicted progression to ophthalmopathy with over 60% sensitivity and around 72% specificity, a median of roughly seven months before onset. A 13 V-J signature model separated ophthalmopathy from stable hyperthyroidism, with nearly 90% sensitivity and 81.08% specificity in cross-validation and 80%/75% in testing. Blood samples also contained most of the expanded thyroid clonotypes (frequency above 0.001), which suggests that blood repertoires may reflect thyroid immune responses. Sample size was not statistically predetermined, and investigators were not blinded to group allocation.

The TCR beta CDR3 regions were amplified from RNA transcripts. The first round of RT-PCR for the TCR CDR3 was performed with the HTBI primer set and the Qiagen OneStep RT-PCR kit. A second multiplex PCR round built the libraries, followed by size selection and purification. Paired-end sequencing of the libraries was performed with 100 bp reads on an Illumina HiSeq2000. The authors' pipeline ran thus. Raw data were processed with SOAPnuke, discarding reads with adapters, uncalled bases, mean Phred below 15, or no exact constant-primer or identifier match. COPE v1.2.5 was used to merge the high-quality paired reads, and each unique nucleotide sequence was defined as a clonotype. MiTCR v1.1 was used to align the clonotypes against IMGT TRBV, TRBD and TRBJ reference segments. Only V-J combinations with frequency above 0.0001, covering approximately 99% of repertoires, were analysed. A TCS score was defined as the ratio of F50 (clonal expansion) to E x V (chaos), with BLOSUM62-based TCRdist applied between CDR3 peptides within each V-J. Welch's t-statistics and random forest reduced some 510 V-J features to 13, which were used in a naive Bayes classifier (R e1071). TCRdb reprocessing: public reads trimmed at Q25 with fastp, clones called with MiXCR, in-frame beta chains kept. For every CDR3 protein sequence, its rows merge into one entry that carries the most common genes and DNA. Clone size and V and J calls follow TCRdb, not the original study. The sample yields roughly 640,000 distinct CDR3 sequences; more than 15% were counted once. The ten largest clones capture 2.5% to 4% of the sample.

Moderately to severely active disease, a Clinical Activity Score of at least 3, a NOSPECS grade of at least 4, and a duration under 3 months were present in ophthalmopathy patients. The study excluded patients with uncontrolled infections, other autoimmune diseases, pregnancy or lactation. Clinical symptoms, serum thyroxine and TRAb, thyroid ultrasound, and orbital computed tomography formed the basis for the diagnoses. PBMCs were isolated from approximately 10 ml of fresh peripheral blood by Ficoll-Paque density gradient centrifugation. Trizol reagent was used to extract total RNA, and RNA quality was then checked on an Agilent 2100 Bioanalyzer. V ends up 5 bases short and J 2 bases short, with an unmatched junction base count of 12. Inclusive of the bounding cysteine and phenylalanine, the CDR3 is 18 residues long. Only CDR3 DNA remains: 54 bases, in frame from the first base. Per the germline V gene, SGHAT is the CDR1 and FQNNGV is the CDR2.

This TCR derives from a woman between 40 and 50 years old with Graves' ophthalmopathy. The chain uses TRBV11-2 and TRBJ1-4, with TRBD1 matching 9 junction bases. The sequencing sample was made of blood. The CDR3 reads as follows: CASSGQQGAMSTNEKLFF. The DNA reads TGTGCCAGCAGCGGACAACAGGGGGCCATGTCGACTAATGAAAAACTGTTTTTT.